The 8 T cell receptor beta chains below all came from one sample that was sequenced in a study of CD8+ T cells in alopecia areata. Treatment meaning: oral pan-JAK inhibitor, 5-10 mg twice daily. RNA, once extracted, was reverse transcribed into cDNA for use as the sequencing template. Assay: immunoSEQ multiplex PCR; the TCRdb copy retains only in-frame clones and omits some. The sample has some 110,000 clones, roughly 55% seen once. The sample consisted of CD8+ T cells sorted from blood, taken at week 24, from a patient treated with tofacitinib. The receptors shown here come from a human donor with alopecia areata.

There are a few counts of this clone. The chain employs TRBV5-1 and TRBJ2-2, with D unclear. Trimming took 0 bases from V and 4 from J, leaving 7 bases between them. Per germline, CDR1 SGHRS and CDR2 YFSETQ. The CDR3 spans 14 residues. The CDR3 loop reads CASSLDYSTGELFF. In DNA form, the CDR3 reads TGCGCCAGCAGCTTGGACTATAGCACCGGGGAGCTGTTTTTT. Supplemented by reference TRBV5-1 and TRBJ2-2, the full variable domain reads KAGVTQTPRYLIKTRGQQVTLSCSPISGHRSVSWYQQTPGQGLQFLFEYFSETQRNKGNFPGRFSGRQFSNSRSEMNVSTLELGDSALYLCASSLDYSTGELFFGEGSRLTVL.

In the case of this clone: Other DNA sequences in the same sample also yield this CDR3. The chain carries TRBV30 and TRBJ1-1, with D perhaps TRBD1 (5 bases). V was clipped by 2 bases and J by 1 base, with 8 bases between them. This CDR3 is built from 13 residues. The germline V gene encodes CDR1 GTSNPN and CDR2 SVGIG (reference sequence). CDR3 in amino acids: CAWSLGGNTEAFF. The CDR3 DNA reads as TGTGCCTGGAGTCTCGGGGGGAACACTGAAGCTTTCTTT.

This chain connects TRBV19 to TRBJ1-2, with D unresolved. This CDR3 has 13 residues. Trimming took off 3 bases at V and 4 bases at J, with 9 bases between the two ends. Per the germline V gene, CDR1 is LNHDA and CDR2 is SQIVND (reference sequence). The DNA for the CDR3 is TGTGCCAGTAGTATTTCTGGATTCTATGGCTACACCTTC. It translates to CASSISGFYGYTF. The variable domain in full, completed from reference TRBV19 and TRBJ1-2, reads DGGITQSPKYLFRKEGQNVTLSCEQNLNHDAMYWYRQDPGQGLRLIYYSQIVNDFQKGDIAEGYSVSREKKESFPLTVTSAQKNPTAFYLCASSISGFYGYTFGSGTRLTVV.

The rearrangement uses TRBV5-4 and TRBJ2-5, with TRBD1 matching 9 bases. The germline V gene encodes CDR1 SGHNT and CDR2 YYREEE (reference sequence). There are 14 residues in the CDR3. V lost 4 bases to trimming and J lost 5 bases; unmatched junction nucleotides: 6. Here the CDR3 reads CASSRTGDGETQYF. The CDR3, as DNA: TGTGCCAGCAGCAGGACAGGGGACGGGGAGACCCAGTACTTC.

V is TRBV9 and J is TRBJ2-2, with D unclear. Germline CDR1 SGDLS, CDR2 YYNGEE. This CDR3 comprises 14 residues. V was cut by 1 base and J by 3 bases, with 7 bases left in between. The CDR3 sequence: CASSVHTYTGELFF. In DNA form, the CDR3 reads TGTGCCAGCAGCGTACACACCTACACCGGGGAGCTGTTTTTT.

The rearrangement links TRBV2 to TRBJ2-3; TRBD2 agrees at 9 bases. Losses at the gene ends were 0 bases for V and 4 bases for J; bases not matched to a gene: 5. CDR3 length: 16 amino acids. Germline assignment: CDR1 SNHLY and CDR2 FYNNEI. The CDR3 DNA reads TGTGCCAGCAGTGAAGCGCGGGAGGGAATGGCAGATACGCAGTATTTT. It translates to CASSEAREGMADTQYF.

The gene calls are TRBV5-1 and TRBJ1-2; D gene ambiguous. Between the trimmed V and J ends, which lost 0 bases and 7 bases, there was a span of 13 bases. Germline CDR1 and CDR2: SGHRS and YFSETQ. The CDR3 contains 14 residues. The CDR3: CASSLGRPAGGYTF. CDR3 sequence (DNA): TGCGCCAGCAGCTTGGGACGCCCAGCGGGTGGCTACACCTTC.

This clone was seen repeatedly, ten times or more. The chain links TRBV4-3 to TRBJ2-7; TRBD2 is a possible D gene (6 bases). Germline-derived CDR1 and CDR2 are LGHNA and YSLEER. CDR3 length: 16 residues. Deletions cut 0 bases from V and 3 bases from J, with 15 bases between. The CDR3 bases are TGCGCCAGCAGCCAAGATTGGAGGGGAACCTACTACGAGCAGTACTTC. The encoded protein is CASSQDWRGTYYEQYF.